These 5 T cell receptor beta chains were sequenced from one sample in a study of neoadjuvant anti-PD-1 for oral cavity cancer. The table came from immunoSEQ multiplex PCR; TCRdb's copy has only in-frame clones and leaves some out. The table has more than 12,000 clones, roughly 70% seen once. The time point: after neoadjuvant nivolumab, at surgical resection. This material consisted of PBMCs, taken after nivolumab (anti-PD-1) treatment. Receptors were obtained from a person between 40 and 85 years old with oral cavity squamous cell carcinoma.

V gene TRBV7-2 combines with J gene TRBJ1-3; D ambiguous. The CDR3 contains 14 residues. V lost 1 base to trimming and J lost 0 bases, with 4 bases between them. CDR1 is SGHTA and CDR2 is FQGNSA in the germline V gene. CDR3 DNA sequence: TGTGCCAGCAGCTTAGGCAGCTCTGGAAACACCATATATTTT. Protein sequence: CASSLGSSGNTIYF.

J is TRBJ1-3 and V is TRBV5-1; possible D gene TRBD1, 6 bases. The V end lost 4 bases, the J end lost 3 bases, and 17 bases lay between the germline ends. The germline CDR1 and CDR2 sequences are SGHRS and YFSETQ. The CDR3 runs to 16 residues. CDR3 bases: TGCGCCAGCAGCCTGGCGGGGGGGCTCGGTGGAAACACCATATATTTT. Amino acid sequence: CASSLAGGLGGNTIYF.

This clone showed up just a few times. V usage is TRBV30 and J usage is TRBJ2-1; no clear D. V shed 2 bases and J shed 1 base, with 6 bases lying between them. The CDR3 has 13 amino acids. Germline CDR1 is GTSNPN and CDR2 is SVGIG (reference sequence). The chain's CDR3 is CAWSQGSYNEQFF. The CDR3 nucleotides read TGTGCCTGGAGTCAAGGTTCCTACAATGAGCAGTTCTTC. Full variable domain (missing parts from reference TRBV30 and TRBJ2-1): SQTIHQWPATLVQPVGSPLSLECTVEGTSNPNLYWYRQAAGRGLQLLFYSVGIGQISSEVPQNLSASRPQDRQFILSSKKLLLSDSGFYLCAWSQGSYNEQFFGPGTRLTVL.

V is TRBV6-1 and J is TRBJ1-4, with D tentatively TRBD1 (6 bases). The CDR3 covers 14 residues. The germline V and J ends were trimmed by 3 bases and 7 bases, with 12 bases remaining between them. Germline assignment: CDR1 MNHNS and CDR2 SASEGT. The CDR3, as DNA: TGTGCCAGCAGTGACCGGGGGCGGGTTGAAAAACTGTTTTTT. It specifies CASSDRGRVEKLFF.

The rearrangement uses TRBV28 and TRBJ2-2; weak D call: TRBD1 (6 bases). The CDR3 spans 14 residues. Trimming stripped 4 bases from V and 5 bases from J, with 11 bases between. The V gene's germline CDR1 is MDHEN and CDR2 SYDVKM. As DNA, the CDR3 is TGTGCCAGCAGTTCACAGGGAAGGACCGGGGAGCTGTTTTTT. The encoded protein is CASSSQGRTGELFF.